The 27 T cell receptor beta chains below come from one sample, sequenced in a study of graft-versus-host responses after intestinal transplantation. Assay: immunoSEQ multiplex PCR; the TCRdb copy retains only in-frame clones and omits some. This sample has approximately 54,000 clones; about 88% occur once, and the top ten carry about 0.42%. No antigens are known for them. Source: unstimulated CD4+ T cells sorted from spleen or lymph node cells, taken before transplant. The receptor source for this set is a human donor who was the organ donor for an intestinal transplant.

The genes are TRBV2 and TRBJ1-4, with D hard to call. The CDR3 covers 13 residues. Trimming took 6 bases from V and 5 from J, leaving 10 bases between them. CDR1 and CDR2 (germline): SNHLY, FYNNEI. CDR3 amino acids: CASRGGMNEKLFF. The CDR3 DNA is TGTGCCAGCAGAGGAGGGATGAATGAAAAACTGTTTTTT.

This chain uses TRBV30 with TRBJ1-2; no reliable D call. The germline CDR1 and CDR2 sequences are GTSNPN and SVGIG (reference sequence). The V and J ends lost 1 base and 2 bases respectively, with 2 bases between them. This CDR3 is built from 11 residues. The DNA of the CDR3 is TGTGCCTGGAGTGACAACTATGGCTACACCTTC. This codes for CAWSDNYGYTF.

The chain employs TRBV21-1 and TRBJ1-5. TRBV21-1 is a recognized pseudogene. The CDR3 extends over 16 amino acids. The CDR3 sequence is CASSNSGGEGDQPQHF. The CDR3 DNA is TGTGCCAGCAGCAATTCTGGAGGGGAGGGGGATCAGCCCCAGCATTTT.

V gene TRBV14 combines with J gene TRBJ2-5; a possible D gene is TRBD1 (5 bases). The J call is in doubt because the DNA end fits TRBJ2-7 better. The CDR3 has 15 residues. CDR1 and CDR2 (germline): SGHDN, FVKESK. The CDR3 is CASSQDRGWGYEQYF. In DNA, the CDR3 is TGTGCCAGCAGCCAAGATAGGGGTTGGGGCTACGAGCAGTACTTC.

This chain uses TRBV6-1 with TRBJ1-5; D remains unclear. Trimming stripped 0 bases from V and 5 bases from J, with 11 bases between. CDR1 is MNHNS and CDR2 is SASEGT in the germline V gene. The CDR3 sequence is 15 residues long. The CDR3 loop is CASSEAGPDHQPQHF. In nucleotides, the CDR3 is TGTGCCAGCAGTGAAGCGGGTCCAGATCATCAGCCCCAGCATTTT.

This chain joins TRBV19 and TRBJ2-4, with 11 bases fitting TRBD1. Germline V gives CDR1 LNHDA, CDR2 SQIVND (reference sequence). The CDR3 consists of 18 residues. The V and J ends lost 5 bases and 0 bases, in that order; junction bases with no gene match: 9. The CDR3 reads CASSPGDRGSLAKNIQYF. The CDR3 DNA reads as TGTGCCAGTAGTCCAGGGGACAGGGGGTCCCTAGCCAAAAACATTCAGTACTTC. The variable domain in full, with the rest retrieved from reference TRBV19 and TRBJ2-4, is DGGITQSPKYLFRKEGQNVTLSCEQNLNHDAMYWYRQDPGQGLRLIYYSQIVNDFQKGDIAEGYSVSREKKESFPLTVTSAQKNPTAFYLCASSPGDRGSLAKNIQYFGAGTRLSVL.

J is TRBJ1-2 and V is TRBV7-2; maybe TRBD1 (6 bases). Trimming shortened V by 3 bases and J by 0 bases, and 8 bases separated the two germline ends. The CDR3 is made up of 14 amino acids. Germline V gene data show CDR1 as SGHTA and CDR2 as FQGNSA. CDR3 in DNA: TGTGCCAGCAGCTTCCGGGACACTAACTATGGCTACACCTTC. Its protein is CASSFRDTNYGYTF.

The CDR3 DNA follows: TGTGCCAGCAGCTTTAATCGAGGGGGCAAAGCTAACTATGGCTACACCTTC. Translating gives CASSFNRGGKANYGYTF. The rearrangement uses TRBV7-2 and TRBJ1-2, with 7 bases aligning to TRBD1. Unmatched junction bases numbered 10, after V lost 3 bases and J lost 0 bases. CDR1 and CDR2 (germline): SGHTA, FQGNSA. The CDR3 is made up of 17 amino acids.

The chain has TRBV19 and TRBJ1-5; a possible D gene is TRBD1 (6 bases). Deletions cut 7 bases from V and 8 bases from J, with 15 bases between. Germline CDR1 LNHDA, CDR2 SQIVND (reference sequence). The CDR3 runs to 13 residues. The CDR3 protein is CASTPDRVKPQHF. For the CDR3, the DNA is TGTGCCAGTACCCCGGACAGAGTTAAGCCCCAGCATTTT.

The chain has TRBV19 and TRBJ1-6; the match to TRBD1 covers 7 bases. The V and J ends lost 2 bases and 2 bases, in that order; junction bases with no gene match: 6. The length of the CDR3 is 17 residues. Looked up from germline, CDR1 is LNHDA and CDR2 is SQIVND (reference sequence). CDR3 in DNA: TGTGCCAGTAGTATAACTACAGGGGATCCCTATAATTCACCCCTCCACTTT. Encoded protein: CASSITTGDPYNSPLHF.

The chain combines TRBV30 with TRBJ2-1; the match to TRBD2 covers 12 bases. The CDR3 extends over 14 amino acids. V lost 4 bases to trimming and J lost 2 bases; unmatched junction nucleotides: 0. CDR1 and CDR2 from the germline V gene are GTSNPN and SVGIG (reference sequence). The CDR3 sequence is CAWTSGGAYNEQFF. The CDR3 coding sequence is TGTGCCTGGACTAGCGGGGGGGCCTACAATGAGCAGTTCTTC. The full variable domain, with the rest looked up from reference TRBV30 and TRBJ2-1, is SQTIHQWPATLVQPVGSPLSLECTVEGTSNPNLYWYRQAAGRGLQLLFYSVGIGQISSEVPQNLSASRPQDRQFILSSKKLLLSDSGFYLCAWTSGGAYNEQFFGPGTRLTVL.

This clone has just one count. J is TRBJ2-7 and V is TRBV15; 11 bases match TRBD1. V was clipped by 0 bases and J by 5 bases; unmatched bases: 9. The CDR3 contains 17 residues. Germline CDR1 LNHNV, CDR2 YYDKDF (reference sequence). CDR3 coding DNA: TGTGCCACCAGCAGAGAGATAGGACAGGGGGCTGATCACGAGCAGTACTTC. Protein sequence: CATSREIGQGADHEQYF.

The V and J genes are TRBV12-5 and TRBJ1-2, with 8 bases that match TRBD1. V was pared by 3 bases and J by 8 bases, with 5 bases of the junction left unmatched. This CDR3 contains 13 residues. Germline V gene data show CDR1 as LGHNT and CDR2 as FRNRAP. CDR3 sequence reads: CASGFGQGAGYTF. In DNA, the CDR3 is TGTGCTAGTGGTTTCGGGCAGGGGGCGGGCTACACCTTC. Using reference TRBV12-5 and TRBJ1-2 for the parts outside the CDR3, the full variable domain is DARVTQTPRHKVTEMGQEVTMRCQPILGHNTVFWYRQTMMQGLELLAYFRNRAPLDDSGMPKDRFSAEMPDATLATLKIQPSEPRDSAVYFCASGFGQGAGYTFGSGTRLTVV.

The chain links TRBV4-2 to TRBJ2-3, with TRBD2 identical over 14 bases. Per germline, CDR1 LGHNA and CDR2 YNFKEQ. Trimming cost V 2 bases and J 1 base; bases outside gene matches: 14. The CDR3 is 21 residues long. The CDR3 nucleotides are TGTGCCAGCAGCCAACGACTGTCACCGGGACTAGCGGGAGTGGGCACAGATACGCAGTATTTT. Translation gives CASSQRLSPGLAGVGTDTQYF.

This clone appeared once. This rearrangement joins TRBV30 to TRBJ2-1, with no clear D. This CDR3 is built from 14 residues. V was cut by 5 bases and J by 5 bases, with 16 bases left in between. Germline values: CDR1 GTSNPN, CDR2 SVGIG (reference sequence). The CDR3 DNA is TGTGCCTGGGCTACTGGTAGTAAGGACAATGAGCAGTTCTTC. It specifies CAWATGSKDNEQFF.

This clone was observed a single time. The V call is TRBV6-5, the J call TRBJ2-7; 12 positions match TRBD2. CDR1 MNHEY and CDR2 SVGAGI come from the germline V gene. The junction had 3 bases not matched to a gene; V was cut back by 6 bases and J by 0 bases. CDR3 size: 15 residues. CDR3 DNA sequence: TGTGCCAGCAGGCTAGCGGGAGGGAGCTCCTACGAGCAGTACTTC. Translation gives CASRLAGGSSYEQYF.

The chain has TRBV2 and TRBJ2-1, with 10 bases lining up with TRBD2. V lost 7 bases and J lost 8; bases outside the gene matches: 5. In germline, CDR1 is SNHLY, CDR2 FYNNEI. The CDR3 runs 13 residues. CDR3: CASTSGGRDEQFF. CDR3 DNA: TGTGCCAGCACTAGCGGGGGTAGAGATGAGCAGTTCTTC.

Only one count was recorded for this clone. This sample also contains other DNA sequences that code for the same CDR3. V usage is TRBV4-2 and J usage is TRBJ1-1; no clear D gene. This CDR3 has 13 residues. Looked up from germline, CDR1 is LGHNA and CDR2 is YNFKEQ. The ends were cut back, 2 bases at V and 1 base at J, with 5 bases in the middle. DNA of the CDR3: TGTGCCAGCAGCCAACAGCCGAACACTGAAGCTTTCTTT. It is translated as CASSQQPNTEAFF.

CDR3 sequence (DNA): TGTGCCAGCAGCTTAGAGATGGCAGGGCCCACTGAAGCTTTCTTT. It yields the protein CASSLEMAGPTEAFF. The chain is built from TRBV7-2 and TRBJ1-1, with D maybe TRBD1 (5 bases). Germline CDR1 and CDR2: SGHTA and FQGNSA. This CDR3 contains 15 residues. V gave up 1 base and J gave up 4 bases, with 13 bases separating them.

Here the CDR3 DNA reads TGCGCCAGCAGCACCCGGACAGGCCTGAACACTGAAGCTTTCTTT. Translated, it gives CASSTRTGLNTEAFF. V gene TRBV10-2 combines with J gene TRBJ1-1; 7 bases map to TRBD1. Germline V gene data show CDR1 as WSHSY and CDR2 as SAAADI. There are 15 residues in the CDR3. With V trimmed by 6 bases and J by 0 bases, 7 bases remained unmatched.

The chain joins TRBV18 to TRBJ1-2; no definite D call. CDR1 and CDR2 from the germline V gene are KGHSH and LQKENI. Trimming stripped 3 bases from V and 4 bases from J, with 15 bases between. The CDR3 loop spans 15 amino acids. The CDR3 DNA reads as TGTGCCAGCTCACCCTTGCTTGGGGAGGGCTATGGCTACACCTTC. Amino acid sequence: CASSPLLGEGYGYTF.

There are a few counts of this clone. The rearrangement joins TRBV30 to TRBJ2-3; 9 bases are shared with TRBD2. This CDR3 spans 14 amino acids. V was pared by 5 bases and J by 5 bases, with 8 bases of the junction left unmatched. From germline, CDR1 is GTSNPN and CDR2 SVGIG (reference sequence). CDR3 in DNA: TGTGCCTGGTCGGCGGGGGGGCGGGAAGATACGCAGTATTTT. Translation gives CAWSAGGREDTQYF.

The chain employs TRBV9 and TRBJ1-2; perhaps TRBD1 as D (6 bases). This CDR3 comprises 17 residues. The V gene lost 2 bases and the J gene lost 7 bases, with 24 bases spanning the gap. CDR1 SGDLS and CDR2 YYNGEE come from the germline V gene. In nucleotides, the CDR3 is TGTGCCAGCAGCGTGGGTAGGGGGGAGCTAGGGTACTTTGGCTACACCTTC. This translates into CASSVGRGELGYFGYTF.

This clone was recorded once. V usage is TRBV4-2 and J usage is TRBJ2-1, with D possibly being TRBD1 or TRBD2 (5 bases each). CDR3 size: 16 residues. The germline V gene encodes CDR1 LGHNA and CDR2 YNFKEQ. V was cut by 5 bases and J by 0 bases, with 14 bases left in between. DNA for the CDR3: TGTGCCAGCAGCTTACCGGGACCATCCTCCTACAATGAGCAGTTCTTC. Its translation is CASSLPGPSSYNEQFF.

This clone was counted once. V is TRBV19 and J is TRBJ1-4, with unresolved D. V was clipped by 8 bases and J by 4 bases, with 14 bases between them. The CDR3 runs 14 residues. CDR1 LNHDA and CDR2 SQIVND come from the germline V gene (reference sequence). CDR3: CASSEDGFNEKLFF. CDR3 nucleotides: TGTGCCAGTTCTGAGGACGGGTTTAATGAAAAACTGTTTTTT.

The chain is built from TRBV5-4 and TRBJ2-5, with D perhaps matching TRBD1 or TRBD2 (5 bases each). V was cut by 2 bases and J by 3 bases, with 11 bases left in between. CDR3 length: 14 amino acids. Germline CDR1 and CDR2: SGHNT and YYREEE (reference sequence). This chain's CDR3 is CASSFGTPEETQYF. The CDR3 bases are TGTGCCAGCAGCTTCGGGACGCCTGAAGAGACCCAGTACTTC.

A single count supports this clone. The chain's CDR3 is CASSRGATIYF. In DNA, the CDR3 is TGTGCCAGCAGTAGAGGGGCCACCATATATTTT. V and J are TRBV6-6 and TRBJ1-3; D might be TRBD1 (5 bases). Germline values: CDR1 MNHNY, CDR2 SVGAGI (reference sequence). The CDR3 has 11 amino acids. The V gene lost 5 bases and the J gene lost 9 bases, with 8 bases spanning the gap.